This T cell receptor beta chain was sequenced during a study of cytomegalovirus exposure and HLA in healthy donors (dated by TCRdb to 2017 to 2019). Describing the broader study: According to an earlier analysis of 587 of the donors, some 180 million T cells yielded over 100 million unique TCR beta sequences and about 300 Gb of sequence data. An early release covering 500 to 750 HLA-typed donors comprised roughly 300 gigabases of sequencing data and around 85 million unique TCR sequences. Of the 350 to 450 genotyped donors, 81% fell in the genetic ancestry cluster associated with self-reported Caucasian donors. The study aimed to test whether signatures of past pathogen exposure could be identified by cataloging public T cell receptors. Using immunosequencing, the study profiled T cell repertoires from 666 subjects and related those repertoires to cytomegalovirus serostatus. In addition to the first cohort of 650 to 750 subjects, a separate validation cohort of around 110 different subjects was used. To predict cytomegalovirus infection status, the study brought together high-throughput TCR immunosequencing, statistical association of individual TCRs with disease status, and machine learning. To study patterns of TCR occurrence, a later analysis re-analyzed previously published TCR beta repertoires from around 660 donors and added high-resolution HLA genotyping. The later analysis used no new phenotypic data to find candidate immune exposures, relying instead on TCR beta sequences and their occurrence across donors. An earlier analysis of 587 of the donors applied high-throughput TCR beta sequencing to assess whether each TCR beta V gene segment acted as functional or pseudogenic. Donor age, sex, ethnicity and CMV serostatus were compiled alongside the repertoire data. In a later genetic analysis, genome-wide SNP genotypes for about 65% of the 666 donors were used, and that subset was treated as a discovery cohort. Every repertoire in the discovery cohort had been generated on one and the same sequencing platform. HLA typing covered class I and class II loci at four-digit resolution. Typing coverage differed by locus: A, B, C, DRB1 and DQB1 were typed in roughly 620-640 donors, DQA1 in approximately 520, DPA1 in approximately 610, and DPB1 in just under 480. Four to six DR-DQ haplotypes were handled as single units for association and clustering, since linkage in the cohort was strong. Among 398 genotyped donors of the cohort, an average of 235,054 unique TCR beta nucleotide sequences were sequenced per donor, about a sixth of them non-productive. The research as a whole found: In a later analysis, most CMV-associated TCR beta chains were found to appear HLA-restricted, with HLA associations seemingly driven largely by CMV exposure. Assigning TCR associations to individual alleles was difficult when HLA alleles, especially DR and DQ, strongly co-occurred. Broadly in line with IMGT annotations, most TCR beta V segments showed up in productive rearrangements about 87% or about 30% of the time in an earlier analysis of under 700 of the donors. The sequencing pipeline was judged likely to have produced a cluster of highly shared sequence variants as a technical artifact. A further reported finding was that TCR beta sequences accurately predicted the HLA-A and HLA-B alleles for most subjects in the first cohort. The study listed 164 TCR beta chains as associated with cytomegalovirus. In a later analysis, HLA-associated TCR beta chains were found to be more clonally expanded and to have lower generation probabilities than equally common non-associated chains. CMV serostatus was the only immune exposure information available for the cohort. In a later analysis, TCR association rates were found to vary across HLA loci, with the most associated TCRs seen for DRB1 alleles and the fewest for HLA-C alleles. Fewer than 20 rarely observed V segments, including chromosome 9 orphons, were excluded from the earlier analysis of a few hundred of the donors because counts were too low. Because the 87-base-pair reads could not distinguish some IMGT-functional V segments, including TRBV6-2 and TRBV6-3, those segments were excluded. Only TCR beta chains were sequenced in this cohort, and the absence of alpha or paired-chain data limited detectable features. In a later genetic analysis, fewer N-insertions in productive TCRs were reported among donors in an Asian-associated ancestry cluster than the roughly 700-donor mean. Because HLA typing was unavailable for some donors at each locus, only the typed subset was used in association tests. Presence/absence analyses assumed roughly uniform sequencing depth across donors, an assumption that may not hold. A later genetic analysis associated a missense DCLRE1C variant with V-gene and J-gene trimming of TCR beta chains, and an independent cohort replicated the association. Correlated functional status among segregating V segments might reflect linkage disequilibrium, but an unknown experimental factor could not be ruled out. Cytomegalovirus status was reported to be diagnosed by the classifier with high specificity and sensitivity in both the original and validation cohorts. In vitro tests confirmed that a few of the cytomegalovirus-associated TCR beta chains recognize cytomegalovirus antigens. It was suggested by the authors that the approach could potentially be generalized to other disease states and immunological phenotypes. According to a later analysis, parvovirus B19, influenza, CMV and Epstein-Barr virus appeared linked to several top co-occurrence clusters. While some public TCRs were present in many individuals, most TCR sequences turned up only very rarely across donors. At a false discovery rate of 0.05, a later analysis linked 16,000 or so TCR beta sequences to specific HLA alleles.

The cohort comprised approximately 700 healthy bone marrow donors. At the time of sampling, every cohort member was nominally healthy, though immune exposures that went unrecorded were likely present. The donor tested CMV seronegative and was one of the 352 seronegative cohort members. Each donor provided a peripheral blood sample, and peripheral blood mononuclear cells were used for TCR beta sequencing. Genomic DNA extraction from the blood cell samples was performed with the Qiagen DNeasy Blood Extraction Kit. As regards this clone: Its antigen target is currently unknown. Base qualities are missing; no much larger clone stands one base away.

Counted from cysteine to phenylalanine, this CDR3 has 17 amino acids. Just CDR3 DNA is preserved here, 51 bases in frame from base 1. The germline V and J ends show losses of 2 bases and 8 bases respectively, and no gene match explains 12 bases of the junction. CDR1 is given as SGHTA and CDR2 as FQGNSA, both from the germline V gene. Libraries were made using the immunoSEQ multiplex PCR assay. For the multiplex PCR, a mixture combining 60 forward primers for TCR Vbeta segments and 13 reverse primers for TCR Jbeta segments was used. A multiplex PCR assay on genomic DNA amplified the CDR3 region of rearranged TCR beta genes. The amplified TCR beta libraries were sequenced on the Illumina HiSeq System as 87-base-pair reads. Per the authors' processing: In a later analysis, tens of millions of unique TCR beta chains were counted across the 650 to 750 repertoires, and roughly 11 million of these chains were shared by at least two donors. To remove PCR and sequencing errors, raw reads were error-corrected and collapsed into unique sequences using a nearest-neighbor algorithm that merged closely related sequences. Alignment of CDR3 sequences to IMGT reference sequences was used to assign V, D and J gene segments. For a sequence to be retained, at least a six-nucleotide match to both a V gene segment and a J gene segment was required. Rearrangements were called productive when the CDR3 lacked stop codons and stayed in frame with V and J; all others were non-productive. CDR3 was defined by IMGT convention, running from the second conserved V-encoded cysteine to the conserved J-encoded phenylalanine. Sequences without an unambiguous match to a single V gene segment were excluded from the earlier analysis of 450 to 650 of the donors. An earlier analysis of 587 of the donors classified V segments as functional when productive rearrangements were above 56.7% and as segregating when the standard deviation between donors was above 5%. A statistical classification framework was developed to diagnose cytomegalovirus status using the catalog of TCR beta chain sequences. A later analysis assigned V and J genes by comparing TCR nucleotide sequences with IMGT/GENE-DB human TR gene sequences. A later analysis assigned CDR3 sequences and most-parsimonious VDJ recombination scenarios with the TCRdist pipeline. A later analysis defined each TCR beta chain by its CDR3 amino acid sequence plus V-gene family, and excluded reads lacking a unique V-gene family. A later analysis removed 592 highly shared, low-generation-probability nucleotide sequences to deal with suspected cross-contamination and a sequencing artifact. For each public chain, a later analysis derived a clonal expansion index from normalized ranks of inferred template counts within each repertoire. In a later analysis, generation probabilities were computed using a VDJ recombination model fitted to out-of-frame rearrangements, and the results were checked against IGoR. In a later analysis, TCR-TCR, TCR-HLA and TCR-CMV co-occurrence was scored with hypergeometric tests, and a repertoire-size bias correction was applied to TCR pairs. In a later analysis, false discovery rates were estimated by permuting HLA or CMV assignments 20 times. A later analysis grouped co-occurring TCRs with DBSCAN, adding TCRdist sequence similarity when clustering within HLA-allele-positive subsets. Repertoires with fewer than 30,000 or more than 120,000 public chains, plus five repertoires with anomalous nucleotide sharing, were excluded from co-occurrence clustering. This immuneACCESS table, as held by TCRdb, lists in-frame sequences with V and J called but not all clones. Of the missing ones, under half trace to an unresolved V gene in checked studies; the others have no known cause. V, J and clone size are taken as reported in that table, and D and trimming were inferred from the DNA itself. The sample includes around 170,000 clones, with 80% observed a single time. The ten top clones hold approximately 2% of the sample.

Sequencing was carried out using PBMCs. This receptor was obtained from a woman aged 25-40 years in good health and CMV-seronegative. The chain is assembled from TRBV7-2 and TRBJ2-1; 10 bases in the junction line up with TRBD2. The encoded CDR3 is CASSLLPAGGPGDEQFF. In nucleotides, the sequence is TGTGCCAGCAGCTTACTGCCAGCGGGGGGGCCAGGCGATGAGCAGTTCTTC.